This T cell receptor beta chain was observed in a study of vaccination effects on CD4 cells after COVID-19. In the study overall: Samples from two convalescent patients were given 16 days and one week before vaccination.

After roughly 10 days in culture, the CD4+ T cells were isolated. This clone was recorded once. The target antigen is unknown. The study, taken as a whole, reports: Vaccine-induced new clones formed most post-vaccine spike-reactive clones in convalescents. Whether induced by infection or by vaccine, clones showed marked clonal contraction late after vaccination.

This CDR3 spans 13 amino acids. Germline V lookup: CDR1 SGDLS, CDR2 YYNGEE. V lost 3 bases, J lost 5 bases, and 4 bases stayed unmatched. Libraries were prepared by immunoSEQ multiplex PCR; TCRdb keeps only in-frame clonotypes and omits some of them. The sample consists of tens of thousands of clones, 72% of them appearing once. The clonotype originates from a human donor who had a prior SARS-CoV-2 infection. V usage is TRBV9 and J usage is TRBJ2-5; 7 bases are shared with TRBD1. Material: CD4+ T cells from PBMCs cultured without peptide, obtained before COVID-19 vaccination. This chain's CDR3 is CASSETGTETQYF. The DNA of the CDR3 is TGTGCCAGCAGCGAGACAGGGACGGAGACCCAGTACTTC.